The 14 T cell receptor beta chains below come from one sample, sequenced in a study of cytomegalovirus exposure and HLA in healthy donors. The primer mix had 60 Vbeta and 13 Jbeta primers. Profiling relied on immunoSEQ multiplex PCR, and the TCRdb table lists in-frame clones only, not all of them. The sample records more than 95,000 clones, approximately 66% being singletons. Material for sequencing was PBMCs. These TCRs come from a woman aged 45-59 years in good health and CMV-seronegative.

The rearrangement uses TRBV7-8 and TRBJ2-5; 13 bases line up with TRBD2. The CDR3 has 17 amino acids. The trim removed 5 bases at V and 2 bases at J, leaving 8 bases unmatched. Germline V lookup: CDR1 SGHVS, CDR2 FQNEAQ. CDR3 bases: TGTGCCAGCAGCCCTAGACTAGCGGGGGGACCTCAAGAGACCCAGTACTTC. Residues: CASSPRLAGGPQETQYF. The full variable domain, rest sourced from reference TRBV7-8 and TRBJ2-5, is GAGVSQSPRYKVAKRGQDVALRCDPISGHVSLFWYQQALGQGPEFLTYFQNEAQLDKSGLPSDRFFAERPEGSVSTLKIQRTQQEDSAVYLCASSPRLAGGPQETQYFGPGTRLLVL.

V gene TRBV6-5 combines with J gene TRBJ1-5; D uncertain. The CDR3 consists of 13 residues. CDR1 and CDR2 (germline): MNHEY, SVGAGI. Trimming cost V 2 bases and J 3 bases, with 5 bases left between them. The CDR3, as DNA: TGTGCCAGCAGTTACGGCAACAATCAGCCCCAGCATTTT. It specifies CASSYGNNQPQHF.

The chain employs TRBV15 and TRBJ1-4; 8 nucleotides line up with TRBD1. This CDR3 region has 14 residues. Germline trimming cut 4 bases from V and 4 bases from J; bases unmatched to any gene: 2. Per the germline V gene, CDR1 is LNHNV and CDR2 is YYDKDF (reference sequence). The CDR3 bases are TGTGCCACCAGCAAAGACAGGGGTAATGAAAAACTGTTTTTT. The encoded protein is CATSKDRGNEKLFF.

The rearrangement uses TRBV9 and TRBJ2-5, with no clear D. The CDR3 is made up of 16 amino acids. The germline V gene encodes CDR1 SGDLS and CDR2 YYNGEE. Between the trimmed V and J ends, which lost 0 bases and 2 bases, there was a span of 14 bases. CDR3 in amino acids: CASSVASGRAQETQYF. The CDR3 DNA follows: TGTGCCAGCAGCGTAGCTTCAGGAAGAGCACAAGAGACCCAGTACTTC.

The J gene is TRBJ1-3, the V gene TRBV13; unclear D gene. CDR1 is PRHDT and CDR2 is FYEKMQ in the germline V gene (reference sequence). The CDR3 is 15 residues long. The V and J ends lost 0 bases and 0 bases respectively, with 6 bases between them. The CDR3 reads CASSLGQFSGNTIYF. CDR3 nucleotides: TGTGCCAGCAGCTTAGGACAGTTCTCTGGAAACACCATATATTTT. Full variable domain (missing parts from reference TRBV13 and TRBJ1-3): AAGVIQSPRHLIKEKRETATLKCYPIPRHDTVYWYQQGPGQDPQFLISFYEKMQSDKGSIPDRFSAQQFSDYHSELNMSSLELGDSALYFCASSLGQFSGNTIYFGEGSWLTVV.

This chain connects TRBV27 to TRBJ1-2; D remains ambiguous. Trimming pared 3 bases from V and 4 bases from J, leaving 18 bases between. The V gene's germline CDR1 is MNHEY and CDR2 SMNVEV (reference sequence). The CDR3 spans 16 residues. The CDR3 coding sequence is TGTGCCAGCAGTTTTGGAGGCAACTTTGCAGTCTATGGCTACACCTTC. Translating it yields CASSFGGNFAVYGYTF.

V and J are TRBV7-3 and TRBJ2-2, with D uncertain. This CDR3 contains 11 residues. The germline V and J ends were trimmed by 2 bases and 7 bases, with 2 bases remaining between them. CDR1 and CDR2 from the germline V gene are SGHTA and FQGTGA. The CDR3 is CASSLYGELFF. CDR3 DNA sequence: TGTGCCAGCAGCTTATACGGGGAGCTGTTTTTT.

This clone has just one count. The V and J genes are TRBV6-5 and TRBJ2-2; 7 nucleotides agree with TRBD2. Germline trimming cut 5 bases from V and 4 bases from J; bases unmatched to any gene: 7. Germline V gene lookup returns CDR1 MNHEY and CDR2 SVGAGI. CDR3 length: 15 residues. For the CDR3, the DNA is TGTGCCAGCAGTATCTACGGGGGGATCACCGGGGAGCTGTTTTTT. Its translation is CASSIYGGITGELFF.

The V gene is TRBV28, the J gene TRBJ1-1; the D gene is possibly TRBD1 (6 bases). From germline, CDR1 is MDHEN and CDR2 SYDVKM. This CDR3 spans 17 amino acids. With 2 bases removed from V and 5 bases from J, the gap between germline ends came to 21 bases. The CDR3 sequence: CASSLRALGSRGTEAFF. DNA for the CDR3: TGTGCCAGCAGTTTAAGGGCCCTCGGAAGTAGGGGGACTGAAGCTTTCTTT. Full variable domain (remainder filled in from reference TRBV28 and TRBJ1-1): DVKVTQSSRYLVKRTGEKVFLECVQDMDHENMFWYRQDPGLGLRLIYFSYDVKMKEKGDIPEGYSVSREKKERFSLILESASTNQTSMYLCASSLRALGSRGTEAFFGQGTRLTVV.

This chain uses TRBV6-1 with TRBJ2-7; TRBD1 matches at 10 bases. CDR3 length: 14 amino acids. J gave up 6 bases and V 8 bases, and 10 bases lay outside the gene matches. Germline values: CDR1 MNHNS, CDR2 SASEGT. CDR3 in DNA: TGTGCCAGCCTTCCGGGACAGGGGATGCTCGAGCAGTACTTC. Encoded protein: CASLPGQGMLEQYF.

The genes are TRBV28 and TRBJ2-5; no definite D call. The DNA end favors TRBJ2-7, so the J call may be wrong. The V gene's germline CDR1 is MDHEN and CDR2 SYDVKM. There are 14 residues in the CDR3. CDR3: CASSPMPSSYEQYF. DNA of the CDR3: TGTGCCAGCAGTCCCATGCCTAGCTCCTACGAGCAGTACTTC.

The V gene is TRBV18, the J gene TRBJ2-2, with D perhaps TRBD1 (5 bases). The CDR3 has 14 residues. Deletions cut 5 bases from V and 0 bases from J, with 7 bases between. CDR1 KGHSH and CDR2 LQKENI come from the germline V gene. The CDR3 DNA reads as TGTGCCAGCTCATCAGGGTCGAACACCGGGGAGCTGTTTTTT. This translates into CASSSGSNTGELFF.

This chain connects TRBV5-1 to TRBJ2-1, with TRBD1 matching over 8 bases. This CDR3 is 15 amino acids long. Per the germline V gene, CDR1 is SGHRS and CDR2 is YFSETQ. V lost 4 bases to trimming and J lost 7 bases; unmatched junction nucleotides: 10. CDR3 DNA sequence: TGCGCCAGCAGCCCGGGCCGGACAGGGCATAATGAGCAGTTCTTC. Translated, it gives CASSPGRTGHNEQFF.

The genes are TRBV13 and TRBJ2-3, with TRBD2 matching 10 bases. V lost 1 base, J lost 4 bases, and 5 bases stayed unmatched. CDR1 PRHDT and CDR2 FYEKMQ come from the germline V gene (reference sequence). The CDR3 consists of 16 residues. For the CDR3, the DNA is TGTGCCAGCAGCTTAGCTCTAGCGGGAGAATCAGATACGCAGTATTTT. Translation: CASSLALAGESDTQYF.